Listed here is a single TCR beta chain. This clonotype has a handful of counts. Its antigen remains unidentified. Base quality data are lacking; no much larger clone is found one base away. V loses 6 bases of germline sequence and J loses 7 bases, and the interval between the two ends is 10 bases. The CDR3 starts with the cysteine, ends with the phenylalanine, and has 11 residues. Left in the record is the CDR3 DNA by itself, 33 bases read in frame from the first base. The CDR1 and CDR2 encoded by the germline V gene are SNHLY and FYNNEI. This specimen belongs to a study of blood T cells in healthy people across ages (dated by TCRdb to the mid-2010s). For the study in its entirety: Template switching captured roughly one uniquely barcoded TCR beta cDNA molecule per two T cells in model experiments. The study measured age-related changes in TCR beta repertoire diversity using deep sequencing normalized with unique cDNA molecular identifiers. The donors were split into four age groups: young (average 16 years), middle-aged (over 35), aged (62) and long-lived (more than 80). Donors of different ages were randomly distributed across sequencing lanes to avoid experimental bias. The study analyzed two additional independent replicas of 1 million unique cDNA reads from the same blood draw for two donors, one aged 18 to 30 and one aged 80 or older.

What the research found in general, with its limitations: Since profiling was done on bulk unsorted PBMCs, naive and antigen-experienced compartments could not be conclusively compared. Compared with the aged group, more naive CD4+ T cells, fewer expanded clones and increased TCR diversity were shown by the long-lived group, suggesting age selection. Total diversity estimates from one million sequenced T cells were considered lower bounds and underestimates. Because the CMV infection status of the donors was unknown, age-related changes in expanded clonotypes may potentially have been confounded. There was a strong correlation between observed TCR beta diversity and the percentage of naive T cells measured by flow cytometry. Observed TCR beta diversity per million T cells fell roughly linearly with age, and a significant reduction was already apparent by age roughly 40.

Donors were approximately 42 systemically healthy Caucasian individuals from Russia aged roughly 6 to 90 years. About 9.8 milliliters of peripheral blood were drawn from each donor into EDTA-treated Vacutainer tubes. Ficoll-Paque density-gradient centrifugation was used to isolate PBMCs, with at least 6.5 million per sample. Trizol reagent was used to extract total RNA from the PBMCs, yielding at least 5.5 micrograms per sample. Naive CD45RAhigh/CD27high T cell percentages were measured by flow cytometry on a PBMC aliquot from every donor. Library generation was performed with 5' RACE. The run used an Illumina HiSeq 2500. The second PCR ran for about 7 to 11 cycles and used a J-beta primer mix along with a sample-barcoded 5' primer. Each TCR beta cDNA molecule received a unique molecular identifier from a template-switch 5' adaptor carrying 12 random nucleotides. Each sample yielded at least 3 million CDR3-containing paired-end reads. All of the RNA was converted into first-strand cDNA using the Mint cDNA synthesis kit, with a TRBC-specific oligonucleotide serving as the primer. Following uracil-DNA glycosylase treatment, all cDNA underwent a first 18-cycle PCR with the universal primers M1SS and BC2_uni_R. Turning to the authors' computational methods: Each sample was normalized by randomly selecting 1 million high-quality reads, each carrying a distinct molecular identifier. Instead of being binned into consensus sequences, reads with shared molecular identifiers were discarded. MiTCR, with a Q25 quality threshold and the strictest error-elimination algorithm, was used for CDR3 identification, clonotype clustering and error correction. A nonparametric unseen species model with Euler transformation was used to estimate a lower bound on total TCR beta diversity. In TCRdb, the public reads were trimmed at Q25 with fastp and aligned with MiXCR, with productive beta chains retained. Rows with a matching CDR3 protein are joined into one entry that keeps the most common DNA and genes. TCRdb's processing, not the authors' own work, is the source of the V and J calls. For this sample the table gives about 670,000 distinct CDR3 sequences, of which over 40% were detected only once. The ten largest clones represent around an eighth of the sample.

The material sequenced was blood. The sequence was collected from a woman older than 75 in good health. The receptor chain draws on TRBV2 and TRBJ2-7; there is no confident call for the D gene. The sequence in DNA is TGTGCCAGCAGCGCCCTTAATGAGCAGTACTTC. The translation is CASSALNEQYF.